Listed below are T cell receptor beta chains from one sample, sequenced in a study of OX40 agonist ivuxolimab in advanced cancers. The data were produced by immunoSEQ multiplex PCR, yet TCRdb's version contains in-frame clones alone and is incomplete. The sample yields some 80,000 clones, roughly 90% seen once. The material was CD4+ or CD8+ T cells sorted from blood, obtained in a trial of the OX40 agonist ivuxolimab. The source is an adult with an advanced solid tumor such as melanoma, head and neck, liver or kidney cancer. Both conserved end residues are part of each CDR3. Each record gives: J gene, V gene, CDR3 protein.

TRBJ2-5,TRBV5-4,CASSFWGLDRGGETQYF
TRBJ1-5,TRBV10-1,CASSVQGSNQPQHF
TRBJ1-5,TRBV5-6,CASSQSRFYSNQPQHF
TRBJ2-1,TRBV2,CASSEVQAGGPYNEQFF
TRBJ2-7,TRBV18,CASSPRSTKLPYEQYF
TRBJ2-5,TRBV11-2,CASSLAWEAETQYF
TRBJ1-2,TRBV15,CATSSLAGVGYTF
TRBJ2-7,TRBV19,CASSMWPSYEQYF
TRBJ2-7,TRBV6-5,CASSYSIGEHDYEQYF
TRBJ2-1,TRBV10-3,CAISPGTDYNEQFF
TRBJ2-3,TRBV13,CASSLGLAGGPPTDTQYF
TRBJ1-1,TRBV27,CASTLTGGLHTEAFF
TRBJ2-2,TRBV9,CASSVGRTGGITGELFF
TRBJ1-2,TRBV6-5,CASSRMGGSNYGYTF
TRBJ2-3,TRBV11-2,CASSLGTTDTQYF
TRBJ1-5,TRBV5-6,CASSSRAPLNNQPQHF
TRBJ2-7,TRBV6-6,CASSYSMEILTYEQYF
TRBJ1-2,TRBV5-5,CASSLDTSTF
TRBJ2-7,TRBV27,CASSLGRAYEQYF
TRBJ1-3,TRBV30,CAWTGNSGNTIYF
TRBJ1-1,TRBV27,CASSFSQGGTEAFF
TRBJ2-3,TRBV9,CASSVAGGGGTDTQYF
TRBJ1-1,TRBV27,CASSPTANTEAFF
TRBJ2-1,TRBV5-4,CASSPRTSANNEQFF
TRBJ2-3,TRBV7-7,CASSLALAGAPTDTQYF
TRBJ2-3,TRBV9,CASGWGGLTDTQYF
TRBJ1-2,TRBV5-5,CASSLVPENYGYTF
TRBJ1-1,TRBV10-1,CASSEFGTEAFF
TRBJ2-7,TRBV7-9,CASSWSQGREQYF
TRBJ2-1,TRBV6-1,CASSPAGGPYNEQFF
TRBJ2-5,TRBV7-9,CASSLPRDRGHQETQYF
TRBJ2-1,TRBV2,CASSWLAGSNEQFF
TRBJ2-7,TRBV30,CAWRTGYGGGGDYEQYF
TRBJ2-7,TRBV4-1,CASSQVLSTPPYEQYF
TRBJ2-5,TRBV7-7,CASSPRSGGVQETQYF
TRBJ2-5,TRBV4-2,CASSQALAGETQYF
TRBJ2-1,TRBV7-2,CASSLVGTGDNEQFF
TRBJ1-2,TRBV29-1,CSGGQGVDYGYTF
TRBJ2-5,TRBV12-5,CASGDSSGLAWKTQYF
TRBJ1-1,TRBV7-6,CASSWGPSGGTEAFF
TRBJ2-7,TRBV7-8,CASSLASSYEQYF